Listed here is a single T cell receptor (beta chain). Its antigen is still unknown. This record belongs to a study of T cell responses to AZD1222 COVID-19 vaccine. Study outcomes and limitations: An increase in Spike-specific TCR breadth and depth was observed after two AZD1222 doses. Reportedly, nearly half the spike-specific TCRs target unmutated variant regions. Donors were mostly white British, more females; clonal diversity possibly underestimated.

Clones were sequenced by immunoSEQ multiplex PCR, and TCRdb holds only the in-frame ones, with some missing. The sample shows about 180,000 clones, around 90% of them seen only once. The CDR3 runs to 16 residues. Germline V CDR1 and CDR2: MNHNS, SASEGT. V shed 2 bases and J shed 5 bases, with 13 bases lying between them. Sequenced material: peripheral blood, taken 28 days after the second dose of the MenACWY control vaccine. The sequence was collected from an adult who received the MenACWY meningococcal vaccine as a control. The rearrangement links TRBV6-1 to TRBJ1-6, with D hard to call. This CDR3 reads CASSEFTAANNSPLHF. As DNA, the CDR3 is TGTGCCAGCAGTGAATTTACGGCAGCCAATAATTCACCCCTCCACTTT.